Reported below is one T cell receptor (beta chain). This entry belongs to a study of control samples from healthy donors and cancer patients. Profiling relied on immunoSEQ multiplex PCR, and the TCRdb table lists in-frame clones only, not all of them. The sample has about 410,000 clones; 75% to 95% are singletons. Sequences were obtained from PBMCs. The TCR originated in a man aged 40-49 years with head and neck cancer.

In DNA, the CDR3 is TGTGCCAGCAGCTTATGGCAGGGGGCCCGTGATTCACCCCTCCACTTT. It translates to CASSLWQGARDSPLHF. This chain joins TRBV13 and TRBJ1-6; 8 bases agree with TRBD1. This CDR3 region has 16 residues. Losses at the gene ends were 2 bases for V and 8 bases for J; bases not matched to a gene: 8. The germline gives CDR1 PRHDT, CDR2 FYEKMQ (reference sequence).